This T cell receptor beta chain was profiled in a study of prognosis after radiotherapy for stage I lung cancer. Study-level information: Patients with non-small cell lung cancer were all judged medically inoperable.

Genomic DNA provided the template from which TCR beta CDR3 was amplified by two-round multiplex PCR. The authors ran first-round PCR with primers specific to each TRBV and TRBJ gene. MiXCR was run by TCRdb on the multiplex PCR reads, yielding one entry per CDR3 protein. The repertoire has tens of thousands of distinct CDR3 sequences, about 25% of them found once; the top ten carry 6.5% to 8.5%. CT and PET/CT found no node involvement in any patient, and none had received chemotherapy or radiotherapy before or had other malignancies. The V segment lost 10 bases and the J segment 2 bases; nucleotides outside the gene matches: 10. This CDR3 is 14 amino acids long. Germline lookup yields CDR1 KGHSH and CDR2 LQKENI. This clonotype showed up many times.

The chain employs TRBV18 and TRBJ1-2; 7 positions match TRBD1. The sequenced sample was PBMCs, obtained before or after stereotactic body radiation therapy (not recorded which). The source of this sequence is a donor at least 50 years old with non-small cell lung cancer. CDR3 in amino acids: CATRTGPTNYGYTF. Here the CDR3 DNA reads TGTGCCACCCGGACAGGCCCCACCAACTATGGCTACACCTTC.